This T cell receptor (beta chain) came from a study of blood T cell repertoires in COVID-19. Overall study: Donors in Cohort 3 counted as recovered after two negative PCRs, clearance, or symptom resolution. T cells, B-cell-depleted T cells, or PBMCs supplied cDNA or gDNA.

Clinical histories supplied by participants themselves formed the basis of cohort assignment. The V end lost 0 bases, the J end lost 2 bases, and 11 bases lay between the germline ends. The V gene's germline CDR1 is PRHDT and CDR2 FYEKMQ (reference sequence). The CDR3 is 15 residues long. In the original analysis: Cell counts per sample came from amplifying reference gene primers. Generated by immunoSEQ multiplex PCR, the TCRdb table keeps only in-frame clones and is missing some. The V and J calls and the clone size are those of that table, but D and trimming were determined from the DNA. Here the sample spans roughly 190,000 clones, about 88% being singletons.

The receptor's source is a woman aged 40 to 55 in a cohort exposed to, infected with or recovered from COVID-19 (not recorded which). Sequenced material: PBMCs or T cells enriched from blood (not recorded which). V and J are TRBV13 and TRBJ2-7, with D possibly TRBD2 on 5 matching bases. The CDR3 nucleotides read TGTGCCAGCAGCTTAGGCCGTCGGGAACCCTACGAGCAGTACTTC. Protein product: CASSLGRREPYEQYF.